Each of the 9 T cell receptor beta chains below was sequenced from the same sample in a study of T cell responses to AZD1222 COVID-19 vaccine. Assay used: immunoSEQ multiplex PCR; TCRdb lists only in-frame clones, some missing. This sample carries 200,000 or so clones, 92% of them seen once, and the ten largest clones take roughly a tenth. The input for sequencing was peripheral blood, taken on day 0 of AZD1222 vaccination. These receptors all come from an adult in good health.

The chain joins TRBV5-1 to TRBJ1-1; D is perhaps TRBD1 (5 bases). The V end lost 3 bases, the J end lost 1 base, and 16 bases lay between the germline ends. This CDR3 contains 16 residues. Germline CDR1 is SGHRS and CDR2 is YFSETQ. The DNA for the CDR3 is TGCGCCAGCAGCTCGGGACCCCAAAGAGGGAACACTGAAGCTTTCTTT. This codes for CASSSGPQRGNTEAFF.

The CDR3 loop is CASSPGTGFNQPQHF. DNA for the CDR3: TGTGCCAGCAGCCCTGGGACAGGGTTCAATCAGCCCCAGCATTTT. The gene calls are TRBV7-2 and TRBJ1-5, with 9 bases identical to TRBD1. Looked up from germline, CDR1 is SGHTA and CDR2 is FQGNSA. The V segment lost 5 bases and the J segment 3 bases; nucleotides outside the gene matches: 5. CDR3 length equals 15 residues.

This chain joins TRBV18 and TRBJ2-5; either TRBD1 or TRBD2 may fit D (6 bases each). The V and J ends lost 3 bases and 3 bases respectively, with 17 bases between them. The CDR3 consists of 16 residues. Germline V gene data show CDR1 as KGHSH and CDR2 as LQKENI. CDR3 coding DNA: TGTGCCAGCTCACCTAACGGGGGCAGCAATAAAGAGACCCAGTACTTC. Amino acids: CASSPNGGSNKETQYF.

The gene calls are TRBV4-3 and TRBJ1-5; D is undetermined. The V gene lost 0 bases and the J gene lost 2 bases, with 8 bases spanning the gap. CDR1 and CDR2 from the germline V gene are LGHNA and YSLEER. The CDR3 is 15 residues long. CDR3 protein: CASSQDRTRNQPQHF. DNA for the CDR3: TGCGCCAGCAGCCAAGATCGTACCCGCAATCAGCCCCAGCATTTT.

This chain uses TRBV7-9 with TRBJ1-1; D gene unclear. With 4 bases removed from V and 5 bases from J, the gap between germline ends came to 14 bases. Germline V gives CDR1 SEHNR, CDR2 FQNEAQ (reference sequence). The CDR3 extends over 14 amino acids. The CDR3 sequence is CASSSGQARTEAFF. The CDR3 region has the DNA TGTGCCAGCAGCTCGGGCCAGGCTCGGACTGAAGCTTTCTTT.

This chain connects TRBV6-4 to TRBJ2-1; 8 nucleotides line up with TRBD1. CDR1 is MRHNA, CDR2 SNTAGT, per germline. Unmatched junction bases numbered 6, after V lost 2 bases and J lost 9 bases. There are 14 residues in the CDR3. The CDR3 spells CASSDRDRGPEQFF. The CDR3, as DNA: TGTGCCAGCAGTGACAGAGACAGGGGTCCTGAGCAGTTCTTC.

The chain has TRBV18 and TRBJ1-2; TRBD1 aligns across 7 bases. This CDR3 contains 15 residues. Germline V CDR1 and CDR2: KGHSH, LQKENI. After removal of 3 bases from V and 3 bases from J, the junction contained 7 bases not matched to a gene. The CDR3 spells CASSPGDRAYYGYTF. The CDR3 nucleotides are TGTGCCAGCTCACCCGGGGACAGAGCTTACTATGGCTACACCTTC.

The chain recombines TRBV28 with TRBJ1-2; no clear D gene. Trimming pared 3 bases from V and 2 bases from J, leaving 10 bases between. The CDR3 sequence is 14 residues long. The V gene's germline CDR1 is MDHEN and CDR2 SYDVKM. The CDR3 DNA follows: TGTGCCAGCAGTTTGGAGGGTTTAAACTATGGCTACACCTTC. It yields the protein CASSLEGLNYGYTF.

V usage is TRBV4-3 and J usage is TRBJ2-2, with a tentative D call TRBD1 (6 bases). The germline V and J ends were trimmed by 4 bases and 7 bases, with 13 bases remaining between them. CDR1 is LGHNA and CDR2 is YSLEER in the germline V gene. This CDR3 comprises 14 residues. For the CDR3, the DNA is TGCGCCAGCAGCCCGTACAGGGATGGCGGGGAGCTGTTTTTT. Translation gives CASSPYRDGGELFF.